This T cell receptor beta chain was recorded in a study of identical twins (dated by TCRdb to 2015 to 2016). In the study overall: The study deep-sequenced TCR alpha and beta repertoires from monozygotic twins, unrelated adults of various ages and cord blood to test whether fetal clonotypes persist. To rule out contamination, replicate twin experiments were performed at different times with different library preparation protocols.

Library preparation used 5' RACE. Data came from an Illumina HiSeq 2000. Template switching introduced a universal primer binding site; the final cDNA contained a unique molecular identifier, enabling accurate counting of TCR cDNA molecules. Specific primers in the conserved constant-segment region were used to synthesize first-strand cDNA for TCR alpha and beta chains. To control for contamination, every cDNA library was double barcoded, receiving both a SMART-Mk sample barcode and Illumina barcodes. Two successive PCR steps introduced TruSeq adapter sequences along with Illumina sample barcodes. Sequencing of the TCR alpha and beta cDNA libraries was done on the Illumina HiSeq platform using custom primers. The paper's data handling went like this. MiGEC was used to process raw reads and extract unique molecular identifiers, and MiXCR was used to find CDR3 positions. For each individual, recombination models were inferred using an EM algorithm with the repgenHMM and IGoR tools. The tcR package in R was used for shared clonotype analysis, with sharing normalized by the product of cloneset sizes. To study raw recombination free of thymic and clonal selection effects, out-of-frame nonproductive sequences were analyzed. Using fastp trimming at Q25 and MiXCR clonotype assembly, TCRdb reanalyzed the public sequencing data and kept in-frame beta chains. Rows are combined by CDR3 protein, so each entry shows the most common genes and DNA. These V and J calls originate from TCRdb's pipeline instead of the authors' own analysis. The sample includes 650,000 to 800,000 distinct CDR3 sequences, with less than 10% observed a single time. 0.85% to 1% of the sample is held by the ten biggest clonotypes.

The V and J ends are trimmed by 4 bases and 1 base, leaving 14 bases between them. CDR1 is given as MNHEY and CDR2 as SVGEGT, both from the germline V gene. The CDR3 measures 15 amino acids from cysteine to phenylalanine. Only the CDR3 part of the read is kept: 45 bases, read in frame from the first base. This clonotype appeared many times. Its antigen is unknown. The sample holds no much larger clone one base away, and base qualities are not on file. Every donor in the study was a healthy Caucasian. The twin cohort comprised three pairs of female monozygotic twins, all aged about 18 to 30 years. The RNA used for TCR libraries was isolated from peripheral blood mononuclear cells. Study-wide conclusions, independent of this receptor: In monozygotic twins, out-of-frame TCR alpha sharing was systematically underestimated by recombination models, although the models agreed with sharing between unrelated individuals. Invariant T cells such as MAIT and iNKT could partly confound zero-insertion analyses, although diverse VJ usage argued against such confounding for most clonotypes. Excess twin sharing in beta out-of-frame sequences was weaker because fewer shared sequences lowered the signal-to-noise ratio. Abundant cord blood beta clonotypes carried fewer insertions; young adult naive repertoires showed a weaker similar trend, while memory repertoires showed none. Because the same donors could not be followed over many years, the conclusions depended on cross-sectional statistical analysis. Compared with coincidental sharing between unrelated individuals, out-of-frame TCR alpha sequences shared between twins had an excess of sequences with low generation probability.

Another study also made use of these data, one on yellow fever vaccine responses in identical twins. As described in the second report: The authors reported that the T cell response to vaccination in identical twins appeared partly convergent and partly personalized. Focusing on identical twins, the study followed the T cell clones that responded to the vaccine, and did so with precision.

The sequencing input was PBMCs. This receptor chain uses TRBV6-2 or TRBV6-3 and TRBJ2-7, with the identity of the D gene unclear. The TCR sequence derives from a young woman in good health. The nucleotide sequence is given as TGTGCCAGCAGTTTATATGCCGGAGCTTCCTACGAGCAGTACTTC. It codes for CASSLYAGASYEQYF.